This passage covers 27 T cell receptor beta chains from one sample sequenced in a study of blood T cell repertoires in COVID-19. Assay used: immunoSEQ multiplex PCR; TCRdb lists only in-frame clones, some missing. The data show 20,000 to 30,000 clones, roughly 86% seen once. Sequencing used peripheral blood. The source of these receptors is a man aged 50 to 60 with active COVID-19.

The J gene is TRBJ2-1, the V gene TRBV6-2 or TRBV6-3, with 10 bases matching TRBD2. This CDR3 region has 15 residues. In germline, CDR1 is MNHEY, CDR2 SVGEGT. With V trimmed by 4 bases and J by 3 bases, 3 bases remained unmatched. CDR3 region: CASSFSGGIYNEQFF. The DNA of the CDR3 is TGTGCCAGCAGTTTTAGCGGGGGGATCTACAATGAGCAGTTCTTC.

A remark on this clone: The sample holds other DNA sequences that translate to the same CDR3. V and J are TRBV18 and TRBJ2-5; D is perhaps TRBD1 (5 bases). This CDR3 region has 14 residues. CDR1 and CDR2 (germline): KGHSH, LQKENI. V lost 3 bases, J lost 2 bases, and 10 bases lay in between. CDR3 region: CASSPRQGQETQYF. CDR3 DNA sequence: TGTGCCAGCTCACCCCGCCAGGGTCAAGAGACCCAGTACTTC.

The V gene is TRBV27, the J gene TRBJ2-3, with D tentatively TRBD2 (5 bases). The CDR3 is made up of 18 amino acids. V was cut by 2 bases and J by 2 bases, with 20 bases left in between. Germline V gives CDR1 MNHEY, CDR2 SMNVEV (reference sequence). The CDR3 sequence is CASSLRFRGSGYTDTQYF. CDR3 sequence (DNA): TGTGCCAGCAGTTTAAGATTCCGAGGGAGCGGCTACACAGATACGCAGTATTTT.

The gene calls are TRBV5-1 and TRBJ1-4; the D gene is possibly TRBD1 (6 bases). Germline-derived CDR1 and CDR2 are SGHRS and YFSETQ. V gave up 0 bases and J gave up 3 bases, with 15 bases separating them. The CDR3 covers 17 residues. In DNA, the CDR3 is TGCGCCAGCAGCTTGGGGCCAAGGGGGACGGCTAATGAAAAACTGTTTTTT. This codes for CASSLGPRGTANEKLFF. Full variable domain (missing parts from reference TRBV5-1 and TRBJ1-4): KAGVTQTPRYLIKTRGQQVTLSCSPISGHRSVSWYQQTPGQGLQFLFEYFSETQRNKGNFPGRFSGRQFSNSRSEMNVSTLELGDSALYLCASSLGPRGTANEKLFFGSGTQLSVL.

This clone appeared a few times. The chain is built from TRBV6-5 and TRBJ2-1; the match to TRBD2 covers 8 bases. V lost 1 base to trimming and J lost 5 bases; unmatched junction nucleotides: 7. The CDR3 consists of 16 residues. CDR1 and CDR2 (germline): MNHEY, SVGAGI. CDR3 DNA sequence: TGTGCCAGCAGTTACTTCGCCCTAGCGGGCGACAATGAGCAGTTCTTC. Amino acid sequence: CASSYFALAGDNEQFF.

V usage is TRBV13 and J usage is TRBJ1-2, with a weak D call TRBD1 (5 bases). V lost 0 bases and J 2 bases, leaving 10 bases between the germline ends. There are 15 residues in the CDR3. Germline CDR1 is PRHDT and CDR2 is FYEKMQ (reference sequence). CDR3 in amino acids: CASSLGPTGNYGYTF. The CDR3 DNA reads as TGTGCCAGCAGCTTAGGCCCCACAGGCAACTATGGCTACACCTTC.

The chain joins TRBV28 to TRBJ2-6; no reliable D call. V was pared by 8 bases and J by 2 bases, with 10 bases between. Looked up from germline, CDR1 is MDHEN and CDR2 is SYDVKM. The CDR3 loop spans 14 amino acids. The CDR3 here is CASLRLAGANVLTF. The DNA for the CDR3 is TGTGCCAGCCTCCGATTAGCTGGGGCCAACGTCCTGACTTTC.

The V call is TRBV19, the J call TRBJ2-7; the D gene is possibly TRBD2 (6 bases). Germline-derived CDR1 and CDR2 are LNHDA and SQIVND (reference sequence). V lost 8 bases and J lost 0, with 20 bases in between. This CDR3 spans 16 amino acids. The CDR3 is CASGPTRRESSYEQYF. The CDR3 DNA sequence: TGTGCCAGTGGCCCAACGAGGAGGGAAAGCTCCTACGAGCAGTACTTC.

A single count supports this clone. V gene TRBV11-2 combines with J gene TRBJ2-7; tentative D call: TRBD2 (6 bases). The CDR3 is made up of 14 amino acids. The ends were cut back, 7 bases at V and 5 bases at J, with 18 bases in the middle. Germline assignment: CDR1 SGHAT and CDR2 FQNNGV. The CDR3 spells CASTSIRGFHEQYF. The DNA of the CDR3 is TGTGCCAGCACCAGTATCCGGGGGTTCCACGAGCAGTACTTC.

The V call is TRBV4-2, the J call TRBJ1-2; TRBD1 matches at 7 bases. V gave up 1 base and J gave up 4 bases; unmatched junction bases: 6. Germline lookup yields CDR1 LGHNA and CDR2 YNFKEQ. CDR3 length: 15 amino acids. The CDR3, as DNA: TGTGCCAGCAGCCAAGTCCAGGGGGTTAGCTATGGCTACACCTTC. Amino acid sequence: CASSQVQGVSYGYTF.

CDR3: CSASDRDRGTYEQYF. In DNA, the CDR3 is TGCAGTGCTAGTGACCGGGACAGGGGGACCTACGAGCAGTACTTC. The V gene is TRBV20-1, the J gene TRBJ2-7; the match to TRBD1 covers 11 bases. Germline values: CDR1 DFQATT, CDR2 SNEGSKA (reference sequence). This CDR3 has 15 amino acids. With 3 bases clipped from V and 2 bases from J, the junction kept 6 bases outside the gene matches.

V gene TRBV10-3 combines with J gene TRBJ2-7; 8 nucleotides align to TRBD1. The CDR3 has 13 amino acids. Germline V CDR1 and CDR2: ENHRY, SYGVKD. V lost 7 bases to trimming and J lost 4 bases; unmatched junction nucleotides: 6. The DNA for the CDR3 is TGTGCCATCAAAGCAGACAGGGGTTACGAGCAGTACTTC. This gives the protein CAIKADRGYEQYF.

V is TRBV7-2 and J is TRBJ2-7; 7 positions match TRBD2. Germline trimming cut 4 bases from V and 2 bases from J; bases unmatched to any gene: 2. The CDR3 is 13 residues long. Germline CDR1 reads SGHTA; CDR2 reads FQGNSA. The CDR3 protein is CASSWTRAYEQYF. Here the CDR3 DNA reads TGTGCCAGCAGCTGGACTAGAGCCTACGAGCAGTACTTC.

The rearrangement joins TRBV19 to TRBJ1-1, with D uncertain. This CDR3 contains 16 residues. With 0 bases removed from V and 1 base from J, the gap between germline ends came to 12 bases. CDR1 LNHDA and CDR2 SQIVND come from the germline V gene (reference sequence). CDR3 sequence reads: CASSIDLRRKNTEAFF. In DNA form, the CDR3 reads TGTGCCAGTAGTATAGATCTGCGCAGGAAGAACACTGAAGCTTTCTTT.

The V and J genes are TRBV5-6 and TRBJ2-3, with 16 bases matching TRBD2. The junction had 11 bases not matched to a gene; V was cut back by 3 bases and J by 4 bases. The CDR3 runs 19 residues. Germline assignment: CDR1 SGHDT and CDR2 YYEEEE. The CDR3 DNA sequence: TGTGCCAGCAGCTCGACGGCGGGACTAGCGGGGGGGCCTGCAGATACGCAGTATTTT. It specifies CASSSTAGLAGGPADTQYF.

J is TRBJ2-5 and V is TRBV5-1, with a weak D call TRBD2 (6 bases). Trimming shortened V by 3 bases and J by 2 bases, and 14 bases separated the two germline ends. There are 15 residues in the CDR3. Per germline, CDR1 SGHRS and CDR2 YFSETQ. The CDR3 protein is CASSSTRDSQETQYF. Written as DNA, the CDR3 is TGCGCCAGCAGCTCAACAAGGGACTCTCAAGAGACCCAGTACTTC. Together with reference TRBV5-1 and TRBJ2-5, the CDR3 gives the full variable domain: KAGVTQTPRYLIKTRGQQVTLSCSPISGHRSVSWYQQTPGQGLQFLFEYFSETQRNKGNFPGRFSGRQFSNSRSEMNVSTLELGDSALYLCASSSTRDSQETQYFGPGTRLLVL.

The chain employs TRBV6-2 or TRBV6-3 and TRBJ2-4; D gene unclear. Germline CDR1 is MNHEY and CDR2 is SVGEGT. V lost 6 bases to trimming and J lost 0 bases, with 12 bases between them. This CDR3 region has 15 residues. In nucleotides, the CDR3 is TGTGCCAGCAGCGTAGGAGCTCTAGCCAAAAACATTCAGTACTTC. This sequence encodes CASSVGALAKNIQYF.

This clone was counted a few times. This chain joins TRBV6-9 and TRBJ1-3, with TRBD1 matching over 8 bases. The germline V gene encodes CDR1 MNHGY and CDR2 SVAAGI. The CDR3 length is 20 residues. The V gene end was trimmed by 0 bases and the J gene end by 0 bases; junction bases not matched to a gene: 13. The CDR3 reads CASSYSKQTGVRSSGNTIYF. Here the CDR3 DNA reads TGTGCCAGCAGTTATTCGAAACAGACAGGGGTCAGGAGCTCTGGAAACACCATATATTTT.

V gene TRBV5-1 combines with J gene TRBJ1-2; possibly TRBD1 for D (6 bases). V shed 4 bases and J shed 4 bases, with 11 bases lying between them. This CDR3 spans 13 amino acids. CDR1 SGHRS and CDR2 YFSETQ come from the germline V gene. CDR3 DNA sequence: TGCGCCAGCAGCGGGGGCAAGACCTATGGCTACACCTTC. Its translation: CASSGGKTYGYTF.

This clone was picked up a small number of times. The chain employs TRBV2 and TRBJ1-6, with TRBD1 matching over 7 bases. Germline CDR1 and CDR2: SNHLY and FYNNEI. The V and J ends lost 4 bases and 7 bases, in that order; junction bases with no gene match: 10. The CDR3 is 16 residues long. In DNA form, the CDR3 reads TGTGCCAGCAGTGCCCCGACAGGGTACGGGAATTCACCCCTCCACTTT. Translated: CASSAPTGYGNSPLHF.

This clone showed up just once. The CDR3 region is CASSPTGGRKTQYF. The CDR3 nucleotides read TGTGCCAGCAGTCCGACAGGGGGTCGGAAGACCCAGTACTTC. This sequence joins TRBV6-2 or TRBV6-3 and TRBJ2-5; 9 bases are a match to TRBD1. Germline V gene data show CDR1 as MNHEY and CDR2 as SVGEGT. This CDR3 is built from 14 residues. V lost 5 bases, J lost 6 bases, and 7 bases stayed unmatched.

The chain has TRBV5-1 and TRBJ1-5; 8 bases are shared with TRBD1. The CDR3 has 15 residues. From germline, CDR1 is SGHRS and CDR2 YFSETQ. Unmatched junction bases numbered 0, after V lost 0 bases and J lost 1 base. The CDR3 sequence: CASSLGQGSNQPQHF. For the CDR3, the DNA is TGCGCCAGCAGCTTGGGACAGGGGAGCAATCAGCCCCAGCATTTT. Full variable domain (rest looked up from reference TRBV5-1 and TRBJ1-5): KAGVTQTPRYLIKTRGQQVTLSCSPISGHRSVSWYQQTPGQGLQFLFEYFSETQRNKGNFPGRFSGRQFSNSRSEMNVSTLELGDSALYLCASSLGQGSNQPQHFGDGTRLSIL.

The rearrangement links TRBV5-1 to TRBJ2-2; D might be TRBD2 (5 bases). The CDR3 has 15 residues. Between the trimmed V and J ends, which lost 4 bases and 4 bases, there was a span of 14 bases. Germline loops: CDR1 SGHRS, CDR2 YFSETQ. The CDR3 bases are TGCGCCAGCAGCCGCCTTAGCGTAGCCACCGGGGAGCTGTTTTTT. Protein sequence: CASSRLSVATGELFF.

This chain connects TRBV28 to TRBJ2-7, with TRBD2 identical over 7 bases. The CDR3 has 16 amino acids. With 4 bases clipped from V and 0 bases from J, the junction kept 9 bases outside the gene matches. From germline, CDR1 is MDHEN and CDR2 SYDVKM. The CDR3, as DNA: TGTGCCAGCAGTTCAAGATCAAGCGGGGCCTCCTACGAGCAGTACTTC. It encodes CASSSRSSGASYEQYF. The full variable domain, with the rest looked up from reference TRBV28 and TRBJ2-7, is DVKVTQSSRYLVKRTGEKVFLECVQDMDHENMFWYRQDPGLGLRLIYFSYDVKMKEKGDIPEGYSVSREKKERFSLILESASTNQTSMYLCASSSRSSGASYEQYFGPGTRLTVT.

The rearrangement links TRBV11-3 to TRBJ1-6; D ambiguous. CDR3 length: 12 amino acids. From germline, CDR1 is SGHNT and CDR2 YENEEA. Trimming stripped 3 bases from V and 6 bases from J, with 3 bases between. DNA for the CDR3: TGTGCCAGCAGCTTGGCTAATTCACCCCTCCACTTT. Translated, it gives CASSLANSPLHF.

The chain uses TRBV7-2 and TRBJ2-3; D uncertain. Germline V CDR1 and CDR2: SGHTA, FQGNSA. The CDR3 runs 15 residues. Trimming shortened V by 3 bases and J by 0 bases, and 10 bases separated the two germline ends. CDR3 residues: CASSFRAFSTDTQYF. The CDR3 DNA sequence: TGTGCCAGCAGCTTCCGAGCGTTTAGCACAGATACGCAGTATTTT.

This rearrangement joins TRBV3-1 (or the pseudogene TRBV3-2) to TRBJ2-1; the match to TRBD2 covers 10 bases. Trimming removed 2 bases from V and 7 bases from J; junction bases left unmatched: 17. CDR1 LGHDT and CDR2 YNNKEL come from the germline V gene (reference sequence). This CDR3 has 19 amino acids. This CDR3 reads CASSQRAILGLAEPNEQFF. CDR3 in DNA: TGTGCCAGCAGCCAACGTGCCATACTAGGACTAGCGGAGCCGAATGAGCAGTTCTTC.